The source of this T cell receptor (beta chain) is a study of CD8 T cells in ankylosing spondylitis. Regarding the study as a whole: A CD8+ phenotype characterized the disease-linked clones, which were relatively rare in peripheral blood. Significant enrichment of disease-linked clones was reportedly seen in matched ankylosing spondylitis synovial fluid. There was a TCR beta motif, made of roughly eight highly homologous variants, that appeared characteristic of ankylosing spondylitis blood.

Making use of molecular barcodes, quantitative 5'-RACE generated TCR beta libraries. One entry per CDR3 protein, called by TCRdb with MiXCR from the 5' RACE reads. The sample has some 400,000 distinct CDR3 sequences, about 20% seen once. The V gene end was trimmed by 6 bases and the J gene end by 6 bases; junction bases not matched to a gene: 14. The germline V gene encodes CDR1 MNHEY and CDR2 SVGEGT. CDR3 length equals 15 residues. A note on this clonotype: Its antigen is unknown.

This receptor was obtained from a male donor with ankylosing spondylitis. The gene calls are TRBV6-2 or TRBV6-3 and TRBJ2-7; TRBD1 agrees at 7 bases. Sequences were obtained from blood, either unsorted or a sorted T cell fraction (not recorded which). CDR3 nucleotide sequence: TGTGCCAGCAGCACCCAGCGGAAAGGGGGCTCCGAGCAGTACTTC. It is translated as CASSTQRKGGSEQYF.